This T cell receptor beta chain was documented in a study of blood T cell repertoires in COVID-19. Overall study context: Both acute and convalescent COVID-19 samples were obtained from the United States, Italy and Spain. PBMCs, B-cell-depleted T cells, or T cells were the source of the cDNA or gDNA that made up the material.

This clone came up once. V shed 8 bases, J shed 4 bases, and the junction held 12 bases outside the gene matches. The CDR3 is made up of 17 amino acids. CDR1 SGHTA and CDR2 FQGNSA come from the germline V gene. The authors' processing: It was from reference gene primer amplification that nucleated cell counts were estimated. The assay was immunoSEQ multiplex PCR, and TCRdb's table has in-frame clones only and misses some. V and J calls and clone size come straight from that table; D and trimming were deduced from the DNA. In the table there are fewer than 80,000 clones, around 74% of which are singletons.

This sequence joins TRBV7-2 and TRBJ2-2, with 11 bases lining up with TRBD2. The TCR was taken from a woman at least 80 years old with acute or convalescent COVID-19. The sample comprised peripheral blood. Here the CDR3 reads CASEDSLAGGVTGELFF. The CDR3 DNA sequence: TGTGCCAGCGAAGACAGTCTAGCGGGAGGTGTCACCGGGGAGCTGTTTTTT.